This T cell receptor beta chain was documented in a study of neurological immune-mediated disorders. This clonotype is judged medium-sized. With V trimmed by 6 bases and J by 1 base, 2 bases remained unmatched. Germline CDR1 SQVTM, CDR2 ANQGSEA. This CDR3 is built from 12 residues. The authors produced cDNA by 5'RACE using 10-nucleotide random UMIs. TCRdb recomputed calls from the 5' RACE reads with MiXCR, one row per CDR3 protein. The repertoire includes 20,000 to 25,000 distinct CDR3 sequences, about 15% of them detected once, and about 15% sits in the top ten. This sequence joins TRBV29-1 and TRBJ1-1; 7 bases match TRBD1. The material sequenced was PBMCs. The sequence was obtained from a female donor with HTLV-1-associated myelopathy (HAM/TSP). CDR3 DNA: TGCAGCGTCTCAGGGGGGAACACTGAAGCTTTCTTT. Translating gives CSVSGGNTEAFF.